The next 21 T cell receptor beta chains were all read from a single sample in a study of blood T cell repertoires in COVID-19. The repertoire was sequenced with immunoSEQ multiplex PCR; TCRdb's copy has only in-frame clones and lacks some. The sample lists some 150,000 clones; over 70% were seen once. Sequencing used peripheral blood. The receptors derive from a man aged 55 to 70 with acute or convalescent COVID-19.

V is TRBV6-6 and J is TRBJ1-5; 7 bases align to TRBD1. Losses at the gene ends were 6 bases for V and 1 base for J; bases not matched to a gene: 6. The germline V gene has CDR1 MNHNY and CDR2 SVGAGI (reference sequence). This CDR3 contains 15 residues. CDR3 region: CASRPTGISNQPQHF. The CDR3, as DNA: TGTGCCAGCAGGCCGACAGGGATCAGCAATCAGCCCCAGCATTTT.

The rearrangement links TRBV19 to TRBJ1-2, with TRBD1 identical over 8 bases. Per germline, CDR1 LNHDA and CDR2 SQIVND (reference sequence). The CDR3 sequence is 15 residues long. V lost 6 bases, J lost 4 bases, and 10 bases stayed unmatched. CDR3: CASSRLGQVFYGYTF. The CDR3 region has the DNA TGTGCCAGTAGCCGCCTGGGACAGGTTTTCTATGGCTACACCTTC.

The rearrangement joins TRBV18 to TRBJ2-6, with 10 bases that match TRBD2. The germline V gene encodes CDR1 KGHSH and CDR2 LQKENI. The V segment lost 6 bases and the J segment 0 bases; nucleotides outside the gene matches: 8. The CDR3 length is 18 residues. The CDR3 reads CASSLAGGFSSGANVLTF. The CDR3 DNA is TGTGCCAGCTCTTTAGCGGGAGGATTTAGCTCTGGGGCCAACGTCCTGACTTTC. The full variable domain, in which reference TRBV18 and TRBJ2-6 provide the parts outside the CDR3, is NAGVMQNPRHLVRRRGQEARLRCSPMKGHSHVYWYRQLPEEGLKFMVYLQKENIIDESGMPKERFSAEFPKEGPSILRIQQVVRGDSAAYFCASSLAGGFSSGANVLTFGAGSRLTVL.

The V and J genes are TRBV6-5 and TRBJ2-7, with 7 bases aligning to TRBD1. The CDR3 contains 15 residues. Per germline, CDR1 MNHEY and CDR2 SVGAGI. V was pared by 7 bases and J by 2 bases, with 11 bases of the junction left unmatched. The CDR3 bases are TGTGCCAGCACCCCCATACAGGGGAGTACCTACGAGCAGTACTTC. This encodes CASTPIQGSTYEQYF.

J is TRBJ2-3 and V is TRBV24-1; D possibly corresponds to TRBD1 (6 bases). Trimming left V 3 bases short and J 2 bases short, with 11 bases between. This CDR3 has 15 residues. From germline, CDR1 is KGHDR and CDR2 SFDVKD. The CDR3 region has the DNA TGTGCCACCAGTGATCGGAACAGGGTCACAGATACGCAGTATTTT. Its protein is CATSDRNRVTDTQYF.

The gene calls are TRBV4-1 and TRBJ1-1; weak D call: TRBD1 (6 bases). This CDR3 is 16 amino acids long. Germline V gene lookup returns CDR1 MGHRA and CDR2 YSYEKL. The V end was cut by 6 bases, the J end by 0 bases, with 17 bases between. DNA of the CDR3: TGCGCCAGCAGACACACCGAGGGGGTGATGAACACTGAAGCTTTCTTT. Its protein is CASRHTEGVMNTEAFF.

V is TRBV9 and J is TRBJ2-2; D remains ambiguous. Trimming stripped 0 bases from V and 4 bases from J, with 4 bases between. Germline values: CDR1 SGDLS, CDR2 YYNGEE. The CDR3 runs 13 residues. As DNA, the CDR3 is TGTGCCAGCAGCGTAGACGGCACCGGGGAGCTGTTTTTT. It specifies CASSVDGTGELFF. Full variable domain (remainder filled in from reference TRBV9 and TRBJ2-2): DSGVTQTPKHLITATGQRVTLRCSPRSGDLSVYWYQQSLDQGLQFLIQYYNGEERAKGNILERFSAQQFPDLHSELNLSSLELGDSALYFCASSVDGTGELFFGEGSRLTVL.

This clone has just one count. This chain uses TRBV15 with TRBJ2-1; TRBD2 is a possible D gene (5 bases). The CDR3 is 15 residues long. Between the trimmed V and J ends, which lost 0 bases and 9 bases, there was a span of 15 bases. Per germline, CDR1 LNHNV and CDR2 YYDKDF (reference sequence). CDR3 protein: CATSRDPRPEGEQFF. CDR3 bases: TGTGCCACCAGCAGAGACCCAAGGCCCGAGGGTGAGCAGTTCTTC.

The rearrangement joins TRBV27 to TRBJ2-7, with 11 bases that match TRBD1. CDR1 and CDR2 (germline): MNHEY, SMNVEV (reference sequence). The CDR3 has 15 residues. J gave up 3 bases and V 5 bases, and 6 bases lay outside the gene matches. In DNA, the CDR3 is TGTGCCAGCAGTCCCCCCGGGACAGGGGGCTACGAGCAGTACTTC. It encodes CASSPPGTGGYEQYF.

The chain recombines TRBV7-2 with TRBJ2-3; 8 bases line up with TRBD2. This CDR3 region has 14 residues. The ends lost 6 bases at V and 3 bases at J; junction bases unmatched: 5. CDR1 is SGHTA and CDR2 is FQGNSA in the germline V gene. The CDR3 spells CASSAIAGTDTQYF. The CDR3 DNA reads TGTGCCAGCAGTGCCATAGCGGGGACAGATACGCAGTATTTT.

The DNA of the CDR3 is TGCGCCAGCAGCCAAGAGCCCAGGGGCGATACGCAGTATTTT. Residues: CASSQEPRGDTQYF. The V and J genes are TRBV4-3 and TRBJ2-3, with D possibly TRBD1 on 6 matching bases. The V end lost 0 bases, the J end lost 6 bases, and 10 bases lay between the germline ends. Per germline, CDR1 LGHNA and CDR2 YSLEER. The CDR3 contains 14 residues.

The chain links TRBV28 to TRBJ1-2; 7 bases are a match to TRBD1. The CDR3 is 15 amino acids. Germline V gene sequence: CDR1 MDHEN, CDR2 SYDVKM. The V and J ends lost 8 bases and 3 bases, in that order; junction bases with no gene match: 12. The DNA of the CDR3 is TGTGCCAGCGGGACGGGGCCAGGGGGGTACTATGGCTACACCTTC. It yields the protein CASGTGPGGYYGYTF.

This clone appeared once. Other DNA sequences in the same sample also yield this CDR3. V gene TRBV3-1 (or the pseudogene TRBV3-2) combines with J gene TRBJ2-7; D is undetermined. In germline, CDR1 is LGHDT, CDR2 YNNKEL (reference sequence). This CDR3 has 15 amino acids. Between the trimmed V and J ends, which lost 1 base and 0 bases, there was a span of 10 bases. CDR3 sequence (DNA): TGTGCCAGCAGCCAAGCTCTCCGGAGCTCCTACGAGCAGTACTTC. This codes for CASSQALRSSYEQYF.

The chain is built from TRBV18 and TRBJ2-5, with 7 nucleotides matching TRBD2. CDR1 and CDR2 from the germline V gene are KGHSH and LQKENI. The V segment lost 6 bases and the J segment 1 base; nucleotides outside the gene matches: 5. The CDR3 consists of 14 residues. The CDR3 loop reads CASSRTSIQETQYF. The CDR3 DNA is TGTGCCAGCTCGCGGACTAGTATCCAAGAGACCCAGTACTTC.

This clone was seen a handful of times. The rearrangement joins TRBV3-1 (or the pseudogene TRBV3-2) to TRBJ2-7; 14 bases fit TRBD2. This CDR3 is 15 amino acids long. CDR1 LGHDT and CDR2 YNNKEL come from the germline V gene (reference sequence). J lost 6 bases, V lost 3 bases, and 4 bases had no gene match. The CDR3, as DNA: TGTGCCAGCAGCCAGGGACTAGCGGGGGCCGTCGAGCAGTACTTC. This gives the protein CASSQGLAGAVEQYF.

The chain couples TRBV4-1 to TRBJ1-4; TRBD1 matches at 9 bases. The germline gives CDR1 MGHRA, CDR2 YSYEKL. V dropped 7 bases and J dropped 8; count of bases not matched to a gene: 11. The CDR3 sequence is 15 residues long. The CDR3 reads CASTIPGQGPEKLFF. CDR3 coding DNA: TGCGCCAGCACAATCCCGGGACAGGGACCCGAAAAACTGTTTTTT.

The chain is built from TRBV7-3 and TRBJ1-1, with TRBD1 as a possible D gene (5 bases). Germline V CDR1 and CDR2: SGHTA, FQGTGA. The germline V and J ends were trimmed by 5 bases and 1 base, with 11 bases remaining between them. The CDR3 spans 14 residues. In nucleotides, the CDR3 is TGTGCCAGCAGCCAGGGTTTATCGAACACTGAAGCTTTCTTT. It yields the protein CASSQGLSNTEAFF.

The CDR3 DNA reads TGCGCCAGCAGTACCGGGACAGGGGACTACGAGCAGTACTTC. Protein: CASSTGTGDYEQYF. The V gene is TRBV5-1, the J gene TRBJ2-7; TRBD1 agrees at 10 bases. Unmatched junction bases numbered 5, after V lost 5 bases and J lost 3 bases. CDR3 length: 14 amino acids. Germline V gene sequence: CDR1 SGHRS, CDR2 YFSETQ.

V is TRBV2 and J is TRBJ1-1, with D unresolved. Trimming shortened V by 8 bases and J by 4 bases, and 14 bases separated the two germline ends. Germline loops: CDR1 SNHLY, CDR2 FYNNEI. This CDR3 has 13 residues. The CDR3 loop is CASSAGEGTEAFF. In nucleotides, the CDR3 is TGTGCCAGCTCGGCGGGCGAGGGCACTGAAGCTTTCTTT.

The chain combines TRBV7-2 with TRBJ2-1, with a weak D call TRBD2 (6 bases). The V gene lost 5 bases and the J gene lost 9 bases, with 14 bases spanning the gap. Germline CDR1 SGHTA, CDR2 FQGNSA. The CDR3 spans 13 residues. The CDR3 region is CASSREREAEQFF. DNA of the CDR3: TGTGCCAGCAGCCGTGAAAGGGAGGCTGAGCAGTTCTTC.

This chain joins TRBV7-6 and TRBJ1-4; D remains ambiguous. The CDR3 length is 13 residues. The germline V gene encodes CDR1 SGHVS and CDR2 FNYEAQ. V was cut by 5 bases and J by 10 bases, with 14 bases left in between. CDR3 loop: CASSPHERGKLFF. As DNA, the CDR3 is TGTGCCAGCAGCCCACACGAGCGTGGAAAACTGTTTTTT.